This is a list of T cell receptor beta chains from one sample in a study of CD8 T cells in ankylosing spondylitis. From the 5' RACE reads, TCRdb called clonotypes with MiXCR, one entry per CDR3 protein. The sample contains approximately 540,000 distinct CDR3 sequences, about 13% of which appear only once. The sequenced sample was blood, either unsorted or a sorted T cell fraction (not recorded which). These TCRs come from a male donor with ankylosing spondylitis. Both conserved end residues are part of each CDR3. A D gene is named only where the DNA matches it firmly. Some rows have no size entry. The others give once, few or many, or a class for an expanded clone.

cdr3_nt | cdr3_aa | clone_size | j_call | d_call | v_call
TGCGCCAGCAGCTTTTCCCAGGGAGGCGGCGACACCATATATTTT | CASSFSQGGGDTIYF | few | TRBJ1-3 | NA | TRBV5-1
TGCAGTGCTAGAGGGGTGGCGAACACTGAAGCTTTCTTT | CSARGVANTEAFF | NA | TRBJ1-1 | NA | TRBV20-1
TGTGCCACCAGTGACCATGGACTAGCGGGAGTCGATGAGCAGTTCTTC | CATSDHGLAGVDEQFF | few | TRBJ2-1 | TRBD2 | TRBV24-1
TGTGCCAGCAGCTTAGCGGAGAATGAAAAACTGTTTTTT | CASSLAENEKLFF | few | TRBJ1-4 | NA | TRBV7-8
TGCAGTGCCATTCCGGGACTAGCGGCATACAATGAGCAGTTCTTC | CSAIPGLAAYNEQFF | NA | TRBJ2-1 | TRBD2 | TRBV20-1
TGTGCCAGGGGCGACGATCAAGAGACCCAGTACTTC | CARGDDQETQYF | many | TRBJ2-5 | NA | TRBV21-1
TGTGCCAGCAGTCTCCCAGTCGGGGAGACCCAGTACTTC | CASSLPVGETQYF | few | TRBJ2-5 | NA | TRBV3-1
TGTGCCAGCAGCACCCCCGGGACCAACACTGAAGCTTTCTTT | CASSTPGTNTEAFF | few | TRBJ1-1 | NA | TRBV11-3
TGTGCCAGCAGCCTTACGACAGGGGGGACTAATGAAAAACTGTTTTTT | CASSLTTGGTNEKLFF | NA | TRBJ1-4 | TRBD1 | TRBV9
TGTGCCAGTAGTATACAGGCGAACACTGAAGCTTTCTTT | CASSIQANTEAFF | NA | TRBJ1-1 | NA | TRBV19
TGTGCCACCAGCACCCGGGACAGGAGGAGAGATACGCAGTATTTT | CATSTRDRRRDTQYF | NA | TRBJ2-3 | TRBD1 | TRBV15
TGCGCCAGCAGCTTGGATGTGACAGGGTCCTACAATGAGCAGTTCTTC | CASSLDVTGSYNEQFF | few | TRBJ2-1 | TRBD1 | TRBV5-1
TGTGCCACCAGCTTGGGGCCGGACAATGAGCAGTTCTTC | CATSLGPDNEQFF | many | TRBJ2-1 | NA | TRBV15
TGTGCCAGCAGCCAAGATATTACCTCGAACACCGGGGAGCTGTTTTTT | CASSQDITSNTGELFF | NA | TRBJ2-2 | NA | TRBV4-2
TGTGCCAGCAGTGACTCCTTCAACTCTGGGGCCAACGTCCTGACTTTC | CASSDSFNSGANVLTF | few | TRBJ2-6 | NA | TRBV2
TGTGCCAGCAGCTTACGCACAGGGAACACTGAAGCTTTCTTT | CASSLRTGNTEAFF | many | TRBJ1-1 | NA | TRBV7-2
TGTGCCAGCAGTCCGAAGGGGACAGCTAAAAACATTCAGTACTTC | CASSPKGTAKNIQYF | many | TRBJ2-4 | TRBD1 | TRBV12-3/TRBV12-4
TGTGCCAGCAGCCGACACGGTAGCGGGCCTTACAATGAGCAGTTCTTC | CASSRHGSGPYNEQFF | few | TRBJ2-1 | TRBD2 | TRBV14
TGTGCCAGCAGCCCTTCAGGTCCCTACGAGCAGTACTTC | CASSPSGPYEQYF | few | TRBJ2-7 | NA | TRBV7-2
TGCAGTGCTAGAGGATCATCCGAAGAATCTGTGGGGGGCCTAAGGCAGTATTTT | CSARGSSEESVGGLRQYF | few | TRBJ2-3 | NA | TRBV20-1
TGTGCCAGCAGTTTATCCTCAGGACAGGGGGCGGAGACCCAGTACTTC | CASSLSSGQGAETQYF | NA | TRBJ2-5 | TRBD1 | TRBV27
TGTGCCAGCAGCCAAGACCCGCGGGGGGCGGGTTACGATTCACCCCTCCACTTT | CASSQDPRGAGYDSPLHF | few | TRBJ1-6 | NA | TRBV3-1
TGCAGTGCTATAAGCCTCAACAGGGGCCGCGGCTATGGCTACACCTTC | CSAISLNRGRGYGYTF | many | TRBJ1-2 | TRBD1 | TRBV20-1
TGTGCCAGCAGTTATGGTTATGGCTACACCTTC | CASSYGYGYTF | few | TRBJ1-2 | NA | TRBV12-3/TRBV12-4
TGCAGTGCTGAACGGACTAGCGGGATCGTGGAGACCCAGTACTTC | CSAERTSGIVETQYF | once | TRBJ2-5 | TRBD2 | TRBV20-1
TGTGCCAGCAGTTCGGACAGGGGGCAGCGTGAGCAGTTCTTC | CASSSDRGQREQFF | once | TRBJ2-1 | TRBD1 | TRBV2
TGTGCCAGCAGCTTCGCAGGGTTGGATTCACCCCTCCACTTT | CASSFAGLDSPLHF | NA | TRBJ1-6 | NA | TRBV7-2
TGTGCCAGCAGCGCGCCCTCGAACACCGGGGAGCTGTTTTTT | CASSAPSNTGELFF | few | TRBJ2-2 | NA | TRBV7-9
TGCGCCGAAGGACAGGGATCCTACGAGCAGTACTTC | CAEGQGSYEQYF | NA | TRBJ2-7 | TRBD1 | TRBV23-1
TGCGCCAGCAGCAGGGGGTCCGAGAGCTCTGGAAACACCATATATTTT | CASSRGSESSGNTIYF | few | TRBJ1-3 | NA | TRBV5-1
TGTGCCAGCAGCTGGGGTACCTCTGGAAACACCATATATTTT | CASSWGTSGNTIYF | NA | TRBJ1-3 | NA | TRBV5-5
TGCAGTGCTGATATGACAGGATTGAACACTGAAGCTTTCTTT | CSADMTGLNTEAFF | few | TRBJ1-1 | NA | TRBV20-1
TGCGCCAGCAGCTCCCGGACAGGGGGCTCCTACGAGCAGTACTTC | CASSSRTGGSYEQYF | many | TRBJ2-7 | TRBD1 | TRBV5-1
TGTGCCAGCAGCCCTCGGGACACCAATCAGCCCCAGCATTTT | CASSPRDTNQPQHF | NA | TRBJ1-5 | NA | TRBV7-8
TGTGCCAGCTCACCGCGCCCTATAAGCTGGGCCAACGTCCTGACTTTC | CASSPRPISWANVLTF | NA | TRBJ2-6 | NA | TRBV18
TGTGCCACCAGTGATTTACAGGGGGCCTTAAGCACAGATACGCAGTATTTT | CATSDLQGALSTDTQYF | few | TRBJ2-3 | TRBD1 | TRBV24-1
TGCGCCAGCAGCCCCCGGAGGGTACGGAACACAGATACGCAGTATTTT | CASSPRRVRNTDTQYF | few | TRBJ2-3 | NA | TRBV5-1
TGCGCCAGCAGCCGGTGGGGACTAGCGGAAGAGACCCAGTACTTC | CASSRWGLAEETQYF | NA | TRBJ2-5 | TRBD2 | TRBV5-1
TGTGCCAGCAGCTTACTGGGCGGGAGCCCATCCTACGAGCAGTACTTC | CASSLLGGSPSYEQYF | few | TRBJ2-7 | TRBD2 | TRBV7-8
TGTGCCAGCAGCCCCGGGACTAGCGGGAGGGCCCGGAGGGCCAACGTCCTGACTTTC | CASSPGTSGRARRANVLTF | NA | TRBJ2-6 | TRBD2 | TRBV11-2
TGTGCCAGCAGTTTAGGGCCCTCAACGCAGTATTTT | CASSLGPSTQYF | NA | TRBJ2-3 | NA | TRBV28
TGTGCCAGCAGCCAAAACAGGGCGGGCACTGAAGCTTTCTTT | CASSQNRAGTEAFF | few | TRBJ1-1 | NA | TRBV3-1
TGTGCCACCAGCAGAGATAACCCCACCGGGGGCTACACCTTC | CATSRDNPTGGYTF | few | TRBJ1-2 | NA | TRBV15
TGCAGTGCGGACCCAGCGGGAGAAATAAATGAGCAGTTCTTC | CSADPAGEINEQFF | NA | TRBJ2-1 | TRBD2 | TRBV20-1